Listed below are T cell receptor beta chains from one sample, sequenced in a study of T cells in Graves' hyperthyroidism and ophthalmopathy. TCRdb re-analysed the multiplex PCR reads in MiXCR, keeping a single row per CDR3 protein. Of around 380,000 distinct CDR3 sequences in the sample, 13% were seen once. Sequences were obtained from blood. All receptors come from a man aged 25-45 years with Graves' hyperthyroidism that later progressed to Graves' ophthalmopathy. Both conserved end residues are part of each CDR3. D genes are given only for firm matches. Clone size is not always given. Where it is, it says once, few, many or a class for expanded clones.

d_gene,v_gene,abundance,j_gene,CDR3aa
TRBD1,TRBV18,once,TRBJ1-2,CASSPLGQGGLEGYTF
TRBD1,TRBV5-1,many,TRBJ1-2,CASMPGGFNYGYTF
NA,TRBV7-9,NA,TRBJ1-4,CASSLWTDEKLFF
NA,TRBV2,many,TRBJ2-2,CASSEARAFTGELFF
TRBD1,TRBV19,few,TRBJ1-5,CASSIGTGNFQPQHF
NA,TRBV12-3/TRBV12-4,many,TRBJ1-3,CASSWTSGNTIYF
NA,TRBV16,few,TRBJ1-1,CASSPWNAEAFF
NA,TRBV6-1,many,TRBJ2-5,CASTYQGTQYF
TRBD1,TRBV3-1,many,TRBJ2-1,CASSHARGNEQFF
NA,TRBV11-2,many,TRBJ1-1,CASSSRVRNTEAFF
TRBD2,TRBV4-1,NA,TRBJ2-1,CASSQDLPAGVSNEQFF
NA,TRBV5-6,few,TRBJ2-1,CASSRVSYNEQFF
NA,TRBV27,NA,TRBJ2-2,CASTERGPRGSTGELFF
NA,TRBV20-1,many,TRBJ1-5,CSAGRGTHNQPQHF
NA,TRBV12-3/TRBV12-4,many,TRBJ2-1,CASSGDWLDEQFF
TRBD2,TRBV5-8,many,TRBJ2-3,CASSLGRGGAYTDTQYF
NA,TRBV12-5,many,TRBJ2-7,CASGLLQGFDEQYF
TRBD1,TRBV6-1,few,TRBJ1-6,CASSSGQLNNSPLHF
NA,TRBV16,many,TRBJ1-1,CASSQFNRMNTEAFF
NA,TRBV5-5,many,TRBJ1-1,CASSSWANRKGTEAFF
NA,TRBV19,many,TRBJ1-2,CASRTPGRRNGYTF
NA,TRBV7-7,many,TRBJ2-3,CASSPLPADTQYF
TRBD2,TRBV5-6,few,TRBJ2-1,CASSLGRAGGYYNEQFF
NA,TRBV7-9,many,TRBJ1-3,CASSLVAVMGNTIYF
NA,TRBV15,NA,TRBJ2-7,CATSSRRDNSYEQYF
TRBD1,TRBV7-9,many,TRBJ2-3,CASSLGQGGTDTQYF
TRBD1,TRBV4-1,NA,TRBJ2-2,CASSQAVDRGRGELFF
TRBD2,TRBV30,few,TRBJ2-1,CAWGGGIEQFF
NA,TRBV5-1,NA,TRBJ2-5,CASSFQGLYQETQYF
NA,TRBV12-3/TRBV12-4,NA,TRBJ1-2,CASSRQYGYTF
TRBD2,TRBV19,NA,TRBJ2-5,CASTSGASGGGETQYF
NA,TRBV2,many,TRBJ1-1,CASSKDRSTEAFF
NA,TRBV28,many,TRBJ1-1,CASSLDSGPTEAFF
NA,TRBV6-1,NA,TRBJ1-6,CASSVGYDSLLHF
TRBD1,TRBV2,many,TRBJ2-7,CASNGTGVYEQYF
NA,TRBV3-1,NA,TRBJ1-5,CATGDINNQPQHF
TRBD2,TRBV20-1,few,TRBJ2-1,CSARPLEAGRIYNEQFF
TRBD1,TRBV19,NA,TRBJ1-6,CASSIAGGRNSPLHF
TRBD1,TRBV28,NA,TRBJ2-7,CASSLFRGQGYEQYF
TRBD2,TRBV7-2,many,TRBJ2-7,CASSLALAGPYEQYF
NA,TRBV20-1,NA,TRBJ2-1,CSARRAGRSYNEQFF
NA,TRBV6-5,many,TRBJ1-1,CASSYELYTEAFF
NA,TRBV7-9,few,TRBJ1-1,CASSLGGLSQVNTEAFF
TRBD1,TRBV5-4,many,TRBJ1-2,CASSLVPGQPNYGYTF
TRBD1,TRBV2,many,TRBJ2-5,CASRRGQPLQETQYF
NA,TRBV15,many,TRBJ1-2,CATSRGVGYTF
NA,TRBV27,many,TRBJ2-7,CASSLRGPSYEQYF
NA,TRBV14,NA,TRBJ2-7,CASSQVGSGDEQYF
NA,TRBV12-5,many,TRBJ2-7,CASGYPGLGGEQYF
NA,TRBV20-1,many,TRBJ1-5,CSASLGGAKNQPQHF
TRBD1,TRBV5-1,few,TRBJ2-5,CASSSTGQGATQYF
TRBD1,TRBV7-9,many,TRBJ2-1,CASSDTGDEQFF
NA,TRBV20-1,many,TRBJ1-5,CSARAGGTGYNQPQHF
NA,TRBV27,NA,TRBJ2-3,CASSLTGRNTQYF